This T cell receptor (beta chain) was identified in a study of CD8 T cells in Susac syndrome. As concerns this clonotype: The antigen remains undetermined.

General study results and limits: An acknowledgment was made by the study that its TCR sequencing and HLA analysis involved relatively few individuals.

The V and J ends lost 3 bases and 10 bases respectively, with 17 bases between them. The CDR3 is made up of 15 amino acids. Per germline, CDR1 SGHDT and CDR2 YYEEEE. Sequencing of TCR beta was performed on blood CD8+ T cells and on blood CD4+ T cells. It was negative isolation that provided the CD8+ and CD4+ T cells, whereas TEMRA cells were enriched by FACS. Reverse transcription used about 0.45 to 1 ug RNA and random hexamers. The authors amplified TCR beta CDR3 across 54 Vbeta and 13 Jbeta using immunoSEQ multiplex PCR. From the immunoSEQ multiplex PCR reads, TCRdb called clonotypes with MiXCR, one entry per CDR3 protein. Of roughly 150,000 distinct CDR3 sequences in the sample, 90% to 95% were seen once.

The origin of this receptor is a human donor with multiple sclerosis. Input material: CD8+ T cells from PBMCs. The chain combines TRBV5-6 with TRBJ1-6; D remains unclear. The CDR3 loop is CASSWARGVGSPLHF. The DNA of the CDR3 is TGTGCCAGCAGCTGGGCTCGGGGAGTAGGATCACCCCTCCACTTT.